One sample yielded the 5 T cell receptor beta chains listed below, sequenced in a study of T cell changes during pregnancy in multiple sclerosis. Sequencing was performed with immunoSEQ multiplex PCR; in TCRdb, only in-frame clones are kept and a portion is missing. This sample has 69,000 or so clones; over 75% occur once, and the top ten carry almost 0.3%. The specimen comprised CD4+ T cells from peripheral blood mononuclear cells, sampled in the third trimester of pregnancy. The receptors were sampled from a female donor in good health, enrolled as a control in a pregnancy study.

J is TRBJ1-5 and V is TRBV6-5; 7 bases align to TRBD1. The V segment lost 6 bases and the J segment 7 bases; nucleotides outside the gene matches: 9. The length of the CDR3 is 14 residues. Germline CDR1 MNHEY, CDR2 SVGAGI. CDR3 in amino acids: CASRTGQRDQPQHF. The CDR3 nucleotides are TGTGCCAGCAGAACGGGACAGAGGGACCAGCCCCAGCATTTT.

The V call is TRBV4-2, the J call TRBJ2-3; tentative D call: TRBD2 (6 bases). The germline V and J ends were trimmed by 1 base and 4 bases, with 15 bases remaining between them. This CDR3 contains 16 residues. Germline V gives CDR1 LGHNA, CDR2 YNFKEQ. The CDR3 DNA follows: TGTGCCAGCAGCCAAGGGGCGGGGCAGGCGGCAGATACGCAGTATTTT. As protein: CASSQGAGQAADTQYF.

The chain joins TRBV19 to TRBJ2-7; 9 bases are shared with TRBD1. V shed 3 bases and J 2 bases; nucleotides not matched to a gene: 5. The CDR3 covers 15 residues. From germline, CDR1 is LNHDA and CDR2 SQIVND (reference sequence). CDR3 DNA: TGTGCCAGTAGTATGTTCAGGACAGGGGCCTACGAGCAGTACTTC. Translated, it gives CASSMFRTGAYEQYF. The full variable domain, rest sourced from reference TRBV19 and TRBJ2-7, is DGGITQSPKYLFRKEGQNVTLSCEQNLNHDAMYWYRQDPGQGLRLIYYSQIVNDFQKGDIAEGYSVSREKKESFPLTVTSAQKNPTAFYLCASSMFRTGAYEQYFGPGTRLTVT.

This chain links TRBV19 with TRBJ1-1, with 8 bases identical to TRBD1. The germline CDR1 and CDR2 sequences are LNHDA and SQIVND (reference sequence). V dropped 4 bases and J dropped 2; count of bases not matched to a gene: 6. This CDR3 comprises 15 residues. The CDR3 DNA sequence: TGTGCCAGTAGTAGTCCCGGGACAGGAAACACTGAAGCTTTCTTT. Amino acids: CASSSPGTGNTEAFF.

This chain joins TRBV7-9 and TRBJ1-4; tentative D call: TRBD1 (6 bases). Trimming pared 2 bases from V and 8 bases from J, leaving 12 bases between. The germline CDR1 and CDR2 sequences are SEHNR and FQNEAQ (reference sequence). The CDR3 covers 14 residues. The CDR3 DNA reads TGTGCCAGCAGCTTAACAGGGAAATCGGAAAAACTGTTTTTT. Amino acid sequence: CASSLTGKSEKLFF.